One and the same sample provided the 16 T cell receptor beta chains below, sequenced in a study of blood T cells in healthy people across ages. PCR was performed a second time for about 7 to 11 cycles using a sample-barcoded 5' primer and a J-beta primer mix. MiXCR, run by TCRdb on the 5' RACE reads, gives a single entry per CDR3 protein. The repertoire holds 750,000 to 950,000 distinct CDR3 sequences, with 20% to 30% as singletons. Another study also made use of these data, one on T cells of mothers and their children.

Sequences were obtained from blood. Every receptor here comes from a boy aged 10-17 years in good health.

This clonotype was observed a few times. This chain connects TRBV5-5 to TRBJ1-3; TRBD1 might be the D (5 bases). The CDR3 loop spans 17 amino acids. Trimming left V 6 bases short and J 0 bases short, with 19 bases between. Looked up from germline, CDR1 is SGHKS and CDR2 is YYEKEE (reference sequence). CDR3 coding DNA: TGTGCCAGCATCCAATCCCGTAGGGGCTACTCTGGAAACACCATATATTTT. Translation gives CASIQSRRGYSGNTIYF.

CDR3 sequence: CASSFTHTVDPPDTQYF. The CDR3 DNA follows: TGTGCCAGCAGCTTCACCCATACAGTGGACCCGCCCGATACGCAGTATTTT. The chain recombines TRBV13 with TRBJ2-3, with D unresolved. Germline V gene sequence: CDR1 PRHDT, CDR2 FYEKMQ (reference sequence). Trimming pared 3 bases from V and 6 bases from J, leaving 22 bases between. The CDR3 runs to 17 residues.

This sequence joins TRBV30 and TRBJ1-2; tentatively, D is TRBD1 (6 bases). Germline CDR1 GTSNPN, CDR2 SVGIG (reference sequence). This CDR3 is built from 13 residues. Trimming pared 7 bases from V and 3 bases from J, leaving 15 bases between. Here the CDR3 reads CASTGREDYGYTF. The CDR3 coding sequence is TGTGCCTCGACAGGACGGGAGGACTATGGCTACACCTTC. Looking up the rest from reference TRBV30 and TRBJ1-2 gives the full variable domain: SQTIHQWPATLVQPVGSPLSLECTVEGTSNPNLYWYRQAAGRGLQLLFYSVGIGQISSEVPQNLSASRPQDRQFILSSKKLLLSDSGFYLCASTGREDYGYTFGSGTRLTVV.

Only a few counts were recorded for this clonotype. DNA of the CDR3: TGTGCCAGCAGCTCGTCGGAGGGCCCAGAGACCCAGTACTTC. This codes for CASSSSEGPETQYF. The rearrangement joins TRBV7-9 to TRBJ2-5; D possibly corresponds to TRBD2 (6 bases). In germline, CDR1 is SEHNR, CDR2 FQNEAQ (reference sequence). The CDR3 length is 14 residues. V was clipped by 4 bases and J by 4 bases, with 13 bases between them.

This clonotype was counted only a few times. This chain joins TRBV25-1 and TRBJ1-1, with a weak D call TRBD1 (5 bases). V was cut by 3 bases and J by 5 bases, with 10 bases left in between. CDR1 and CDR2 from the germline V gene are MGHDK and SYGVNS. This CDR3 has 13 amino acids. The CDR3 region is CASSERKGTEAFF. CDR3 sequence (DNA): TGTGCCAGCAGTGAGAGAAAGGGGACTGAAGCTTTCTTT.

This clonotype was found a few times. J is TRBJ2-7 and V is TRBV30; TRBD1 or TRBD2 may be the D gene (5 bases each). V was pared by 0 bases and J by 0 bases, with 12 bases between. CDR1 is GTSNPN, CDR2 SVGIG, per germline (reference sequence). The CDR3 runs 15 residues. The CDR3 bases are TGTGCCTGGAGTGTAGGTCGGGGCCGCTCCTACGAGCAGTACTTC. It codes for CAWSVGRGRSYEQYF.

The chain couples TRBV6-7 to TRBJ1-1, with a weak D call TRBD1 (5 bases). TRBV6-7 is an ORF; its function is uncertain. The V gene lost 7 bases and the J gene lost 3 bases, with 15 bases spanning the gap. This CDR3 spans 14 amino acids. This CDR3 is CASTGDLGDTEAFF. The CDR3 DNA is TGTGCCAGCACGGGGGATCTCGGGGACACTGAAGCTTTCTTT.

This chain joins TRBV5-1 and TRBJ2-7, with D tentatively TRBD2 (5 bases). Trimming took off 0 bases at V and 6 bases at J, with 13 bases between the two ends. This CDR3 has 14 residues. Germline CDR1 and CDR2: SGHRS and YFSETQ. The DNA for the CDR3 is TGCGCCAGCAGCTTGGGGGAGAGACATGGCGAGCAGTACTTC. This gives the protein CASSLGERHGEQYF.

There are a few counts of this clonotype. The genes are TRBV6-5 and TRBJ2-2; a possible D gene is TRBD1 (6 bases). The V gene's germline CDR1 is MNHEY and CDR2 SVGAGI. This CDR3 comprises 14 residues. V was shortened by 6 bases and J by 1 base, with 9 bases between the two germline ends. As DNA, the CDR3 is TGTGCCAGCAGATCGGGACAGAACACCGGGGAGCTGTTTTTT. Protein sequence: CASRSGQNTGELFF.

The V call is TRBV7-8, the J call TRBJ1-2; D might be TRBD1 (5 bases). CDR1 SGHVS and CDR2 FQNEAQ come from the germline V gene. This CDR3 spans 13 amino acids. Trimming cost V 1 base and J 7 bases, with 10 bases left between them. Written as DNA, the CDR3 is TGTGCCAGCAGCTTAGTCGCCGGGGGTGGCTACACCTTC. Protein: CASSLVAGGGYTF.

The chain recombines TRBV28 with TRBJ1-1, with 7 bases lining up with TRBD1. J was trimmed by 0 bases and V by 6 bases; bases with no gene match: 4. There are 14 residues in the CDR3. Germline V gene sequence: CDR1 MDHEN, CDR2 SYDVKM. In DNA, the CDR3 is TGTGCCAGCAGGGAAGGACAGGTGAACACTGAAGCTTTCTTT. Translation gives CASREGQVNTEAFF.

J is TRBJ2-5 and V is TRBV10-2, with D perhaps matching TRBD2 (5 bases). This CDR3 has 14 residues. Germline loops: CDR1 WSHSY, CDR2 SAAADI. The V gene lost 3 bases and the J gene lost 4 bases, with 12 bases spanning the gap. CDR3 nucleotides: TGCGCCAGCAGTGACCTCCTGAGCGGAGAGACCCAGTACTTC. It is translated as CASSDLLSGETQYF.

This clonotype has only a few counts. The chain uses TRBV4-2 and TRBJ2-5; 7 positions agree with TRBD2. Unmatched junction bases numbered 7, after V lost 1 base and J lost 5 bases. Germline lookup yields CDR1 LGHNA and CDR2 YNFKEQ. The CDR3 totals 15 residues. CDR3: CASSQGAGERETQYF. As DNA, the CDR3 is TGTGCCAGCAGCCAAGGTGCGGGGGAAAGGGAGACCCAGTACTTC.

This clonotype was seen at least ten times. The rearrangement links TRBV2 to TRBJ2-7; 10 bases are shared with TRBD2. This CDR3 is built from 14 residues. V lost 4 bases and J lost 1; bases outside the gene matches: 1. Germline V gene data show CDR1 as SNHLY and CDR2 as FYNNEI. DNA of the CDR3: TGTGCCAGCAGTGGGACTAGCGGATCCTACGAGCAGTACTTC. Amino acid sequence: CASSGTSGSYEQYF.

In its sample, this clonotype was seen a few times. This rearrangement joins TRBV6-1 to TRBJ2-4; D is uncertain. The CDR3 consists of 16 residues. The germline V gene encodes CDR1 MNHNS and CDR2 SASEGT. Trimming removed 3 bases at V and 0 bases at J, with 12 bases between. CDR3 sequence: CASSEIYRLAKNIQYF. The CDR3 DNA sequence: TGTGCCAGCAGTGAGATTTACAGATTAGCCAAAAACATTCAGTACTTC.

The chain carries TRBV29-1 and TRBJ2-5; D possibly corresponds to TRBD2 (7 bases). Looked up from germline, CDR1 is SQVTM and CDR2 is ANQGSEA. Trimming cost V 3 bases and J 0 bases, with 11 bases left between them. The CDR3 totals 14 residues. The CDR3 nucleotides read TGCAGCGTTGACGGGGGGCCGAACCAAGAGACCCAGTACTTC. It specifies CSVDGGPNQETQYF.